The entry that follows covers one T cell receptor beta chain sequence. The antigen remains undetermined. The V end was cut by 8 bases, the J end by 0 bases, with 7 bases between. The CDR3 totals 12 residues. This sample is part of a study of T cells after yellow fever vaccination. Study details: Preparing low-cell-number fractions relied on SMART-Seq v4 Ultra Low Input. Points from the study as a whole: The study noted that FACS-sorted repertoires could contain abundant clonotypes contaminating from the bulk population.

MiXCR, applied by TCRdb to the 5' RACE reads, yields one record per CDR3 protein. The repertoire holds some 73,000 distinct CDR3 sequences, with just under 8% as singletons. This chain links TRBV12-3 or TRBV12-4 with TRBJ1-2; D not resolved. The sequence came from a man aged 25-40 years who received the YFV17D yellow fever vaccine. The input for sequencing was CD8+ T cells sorted from PBMCs, taken on the day of the yellow fever booster vaccination. CDR3 DNA: TGTGCCAGCTTAGGAGCTAACTATGGCTACACCTTC. Translated: CASLGANYGYTF.